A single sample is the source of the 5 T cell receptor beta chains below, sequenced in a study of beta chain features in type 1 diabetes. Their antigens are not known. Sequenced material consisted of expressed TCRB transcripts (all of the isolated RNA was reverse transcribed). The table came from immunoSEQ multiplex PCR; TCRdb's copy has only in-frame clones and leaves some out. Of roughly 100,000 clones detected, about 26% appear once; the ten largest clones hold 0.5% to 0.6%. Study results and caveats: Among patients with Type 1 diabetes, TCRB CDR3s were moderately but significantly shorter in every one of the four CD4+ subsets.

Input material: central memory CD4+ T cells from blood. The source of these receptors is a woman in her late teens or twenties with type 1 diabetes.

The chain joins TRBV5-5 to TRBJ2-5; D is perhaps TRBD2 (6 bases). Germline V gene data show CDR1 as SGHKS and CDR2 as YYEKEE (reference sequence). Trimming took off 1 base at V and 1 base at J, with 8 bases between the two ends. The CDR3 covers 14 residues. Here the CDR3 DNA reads TGTGCCAGCAGCTTGTACGGGGGCCAAGAGACCCAGTACTTC. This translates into CASSLYGGQETQYF. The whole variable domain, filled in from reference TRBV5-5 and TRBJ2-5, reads DAGVTQSPTHLIKTRGQQVTLRCSPISGHKSVSWYQQVLGQGPQFIFQYYEKEERGRGNFPDRFSARQFPNYSSELNVNALLLGDSALYLCASSLYGGQETQYFGPGTRLLVL.

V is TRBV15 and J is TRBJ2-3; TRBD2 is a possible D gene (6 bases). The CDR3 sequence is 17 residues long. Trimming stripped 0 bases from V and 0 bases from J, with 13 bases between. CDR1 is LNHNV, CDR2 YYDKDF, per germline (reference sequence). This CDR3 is CATSRDRSGTSTDTQYF. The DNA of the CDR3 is TGTGCCACCAGCAGAGATAGATCGGGGACTAGCACAGATACGCAGTATTTT.

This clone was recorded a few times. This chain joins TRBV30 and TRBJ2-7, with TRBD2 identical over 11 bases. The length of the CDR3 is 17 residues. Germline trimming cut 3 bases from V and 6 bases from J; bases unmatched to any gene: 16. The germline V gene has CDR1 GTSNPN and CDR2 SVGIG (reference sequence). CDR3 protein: CAWRLAGGGVGRVEQYF. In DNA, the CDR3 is TGTGCCTGGAGGTTAGCGGGAGGGGGTGTTGGTCGCGTCGAGCAGTACTTC.

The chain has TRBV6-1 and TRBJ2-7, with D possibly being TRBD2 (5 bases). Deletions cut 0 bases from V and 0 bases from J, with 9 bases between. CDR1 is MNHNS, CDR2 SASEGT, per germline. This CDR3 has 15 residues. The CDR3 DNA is TGTGCCAGCAGTGAAGCGGCCGGACTCTCCTACGAGCAGTACGTC. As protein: CASSEAAGLSYEQYV.

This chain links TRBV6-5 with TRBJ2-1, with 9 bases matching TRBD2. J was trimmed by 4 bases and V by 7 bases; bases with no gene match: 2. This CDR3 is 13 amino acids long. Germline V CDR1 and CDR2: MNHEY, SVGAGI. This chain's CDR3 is CASKTSGYNEQFF. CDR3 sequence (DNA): TGTGCCAGCAAGACTAGCGGTTACAATGAGCAGTTCTTC.